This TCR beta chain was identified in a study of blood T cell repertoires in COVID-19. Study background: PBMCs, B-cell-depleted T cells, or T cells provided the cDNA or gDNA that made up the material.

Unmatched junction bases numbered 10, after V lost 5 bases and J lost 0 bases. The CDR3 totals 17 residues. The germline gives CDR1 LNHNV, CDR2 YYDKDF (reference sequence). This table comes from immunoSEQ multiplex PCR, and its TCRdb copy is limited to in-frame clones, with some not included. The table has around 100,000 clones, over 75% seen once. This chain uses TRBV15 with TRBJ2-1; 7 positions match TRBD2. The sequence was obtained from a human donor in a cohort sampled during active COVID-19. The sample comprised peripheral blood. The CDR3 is CATSRSGIQRSYNEQFF. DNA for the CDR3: TGTGCCACCAGCCGGAGCGGGATCCAGCGCTCCTACAATGAGCAGTTCTTC.